This paragraph covers one T cell receptor (beta chain) sequence. No antigen is known for it. This sample is drawn from a study of blood T cells in healthy people across ages. Points from the study as a whole: What prevented conclusive comparison of naive and antigen-experienced cells was that PBMCs were unsorted.

V was trimmed by 4 bases and J by 2 bases, leaving 12 bases between them. Germline lookup yields CDR1 SGHRS and CDR2 YFSETQ. The CDR3 is 14 residues long. The second PCR ran about 6 to 12 cycles with a sample-barcoded 5' primer and J-beta primers. Each CDR3 protein is one row after TCRdb ran MiXCR on the 5' RACE reads. The sample yields hundreds of thousands of distinct CDR3 sequences, roughly 50% seen once. Sequencing input: blood. The receptor comes from a woman aged 55-70 years in good health. The chain is built from TRBV5-1 and TRBJ1-2, with a possible D match to TRBD1 (6 bases). Here the CDR3 reads CASSAQGANYGYTF. The CDR3 DNA reads TGCGCCAGCAGCGCACAGGGAGCCAACTATGGCTACACCTTC.